These 8 T cell receptor beta chains were sequenced from one sample in a study of T cell responses to AZD1222 COVID-19 vaccine. The assay was immunoSEQ multiplex PCR, and TCRdb's table has in-frame clones only and misses some. The sample consists of around 79,000 clones, 70% to 90% of them appearing once. This sample comprised peripheral blood, obtained on day 0 of AZD1222 vaccination. The receptors were sampled from an adult in good health.

The genes are TRBV5-1 and TRBJ2-3; 11 bases fit TRBD2. In germline, CDR1 is SGHRS, CDR2 YFSETQ. There are 17 residues in the CDR3. Trimming at V came to 4 bases and at J to 9 bases, leaving 16 bases not matched to a gene. For the CDR3, the DNA is TGCGCCAGCAGCCCTCCTACTAGCGGGAGTATGACGCGAACGCAGTATTTT. Translating it yields CASSPPTSGSMTRTQYF. Using reference TRBV5-1 and TRBJ2-3 for the parts outside the CDR3, the full variable domain is KAGVTQTPRYLIKTRGQQVTLSCSPISGHRSVSWYQQTPGQGLQFLFEYFSETQRNKGNFPGRFSGRQFSNSRSEMNVSTLELGDSALYLCASSPPTSGSMTRTQYFGPGTRLTVL.

The chain has TRBV19 and TRBJ2-7; 8 bases align to TRBD1. The J segment lost 3 bases and the V segment lost 5 bases, leaving 12 bases of the junction unmatched. CDR3 length: 16 residues. CDR1 is LNHDA, CDR2 SQIVND, per germline (reference sequence). CDR3 DNA sequence: TGTGCCAGTAGTCCAATCCCGGGACAGGCTGGCTACGAGCAGTACTTC. It is translated as CASSPIPGQAGYEQYF.

The rearrangement links TRBV15 to TRBJ1-2; no firm D call. Per the germline V gene, CDR1 is LNHNV and CDR2 is YYDKDF (reference sequence). This CDR3 contains 14 residues. With 0 bases removed from V and 4 bases from J, the gap between germline ends came to 9 bases. In DNA form, the CDR3 reads TGTGCCACCAGCAGAGATAAGGTTTCCTATGGCTACACCTTC. Amino acids: CATSRDKVSYGYTF. The full variable domain, completed using reference TRBV15 and TRBJ1-2, is DAMVIQNPRYQVTQFGKPVTLSCSQTLNHNVMYWYQQKSSQAPKLLFHYYDKDFNNEADTPDNFQSRRPNTSFCFLDIRSPGLGDTAMYLCATSRDKVSYGYTFGSGTRLTVV.

V usage is TRBV12-3 or TRBV12-4 and J usage is TRBJ1-5, with D hard to call. V lost 3 bases and J 1 base, leaving 4 bases between the germline ends. This CDR3 is 13 amino acids long. The CDR3 loop is CASSFASNQPQHF. In DNA form, the CDR3 reads TGTGCCAGCAGTTTCGCGAGCAATCAGCCCCAGCATTTT.

V is TRBV7-2 and J is TRBJ2-5; 10 nucleotides line up with TRBD1. CDR1 is SGHTA and CDR2 is FQGNSA in the germline V gene. The trim removed 5 bases at V and 4 bases at J, leaving 4 bases unmatched. The CDR3 contains 14 residues. This chain's CDR3 is CASSGTGERETQYF. Written as DNA, the CDR3 is TGTGCCAGCAGCGGGACAGGGGAGAGAGAGACCCAGTACTTC.

V gene TRBV6-5 combines with J gene TRBJ2-1; D is ambiguous. The germline V gene has CDR1 MNHEY and CDR2 SVGAGI. This CDR3 is 11 amino acids long. The V gene lost 6 bases and the J gene lost 6 bases, with 6 bases spanning the gap. The CDR3 DNA reads TGTGCCAGCAGGGCCTTCAATGAGCAGTTCTTC. Translation gives CASRAFNEQFF.

There are a few counts of this clone. The chain is built from TRBV29-1 and TRBJ1-5, with D maybe TRBD1 (5 bases). The CDR3 is 13 residues long. The ends were cut back, 5 bases at V and 6 bases at J, with 14 bases in the middle. Per the germline V gene, CDR1 is SQVTM and CDR2 is ANQGSEA. CDR3: CSVRGSGGQPQHF. The CDR3 coding sequence is TGCAGCGTTCGCGGCTCGGGGGGTCAGCCCCAGCATTTT.

The rearrangement uses TRBV5-6 and TRBJ1-5; a possible D gene is TRBD1 (6 bases). The V end lost 1 base, the J end lost 4 bases, and 15 bases lay between the germline ends. Per germline, CDR1 SGHDT and CDR2 YYEEEE. The CDR3 runs 16 residues. The CDR3 is CASSLRGAGANQPQHF. CDR3 bases: TGTGCCAGCAGCTTGAGGGGGGCAGGGGCTAATCAGCCCCAGCATTTT.